The 24 T cell receptor beta chains below were found in one sample sequenced in a study of human T cells and chemical hapten exposure. From the RACE reads, TCRdb called clonotypes with MiXCR, one entry per CDR3 protein. The data hold about 50,000 distinct CDR3 sequences, with 9.5% to 10% observed a single time. Time point meaning: patch test 2, 6 weeks after DPC sensitization. Treatment here: therapeutic diphenylcyclopropenone sensitization with weekly scalp DPC. The sample consisted of whole blood, taken in connection with sensitization to the hapten diphenylcyclopropenone (DPC). Receptors were obtained from a woman in her fifties or sixties with alopecia areata. Some clones in this sample may be carry-over from other donors' samples.

The rearrangement uses TRBV28 and TRBJ1-5; D perhaps matches TRBD1 (5 bases). There are 12 residues in the CDR3. From germline, CDR1 is MDHEN and CDR2 SYDVKM. The V end lost 8 bases, the J end lost 4 bases, and 9 bases lay between the germline ends. The CDR3 sequence is CASAEGNQPQHF. DNA of the CDR3: TGTGCCAGCGCCGAGGGGAATCAGCCCCAGCATTTT.

The chain couples TRBV29-1 to TRBJ2-6; no clear D gene. The V and J ends lost 7 bases and 0 bases respectively, with 4 bases between them. Per the germline V gene, CDR1 is SQVTM and CDR2 is ANQGSEA. The CDR3 sequence is 12 residues long. CDR3 region: CSASSGANVLTF. CDR3 nucleotide sequence: TGCAGCGCGTCCTCTGGGGCCAACGTCCTGACTTTC.

This clonotype has at least ten counts. The chain is built from TRBV4-2 and TRBJ1-3; 8 bases are shared with TRBD1. Germline values: CDR1 LGHNA, CDR2 YNFKEQ. J lost 7 bases, V lost 0 bases, and 8 bases had no gene match. This CDR3 is built from 16 residues. CDR3 in DNA: TGTGCCAGCAGCCAAGAAGGACAGGGTAGGAGGAACACCATATATTTT. Amino acid sequence: CASSQEGQGRRNTIYF.

This clonotype was counted a few times. The V and J genes are TRBV11-2 and TRBJ2-6, with 10 bases aligning to TRBD1. The trim removed 5 bases at V and 0 bases at J, leaving 13 bases unmatched. Germline V gene sequence: CDR1 SGHAT, CDR2 FQNNGV. This CDR3 contains 20 residues. The CDR3, as DNA: TGTGCCAGCAGCGCGGGACAGGGGACGATGATCAGCTCTGGGGCCAACGTCCTGACTTTC. Translated, it gives CASSAGQGTMISSGANVLTF.

The chain employs TRBV5-1 and TRBJ1-2, with D maybe TRBD1 (6 bases). Trimming took 4 bases from V and 5 from J, leaving 18 bases between them. Germline CDR1 and CDR2: SGHRS and YFSETQ. The length of the CDR3 is 15 residues. CDR3 in amino acids: CASSPGQRMAYGYTF. The CDR3, as DNA: TGCGCCAGCAGCCCAGGACAGCGAATGGCTTATGGCTACACCTTC.

The gene calls are TRBV6-7 and TRBJ1-6; 9 bases align to TRBD1. TRBV6-7 is an ORF, and what it does is uncertain. The CDR3 is 14 amino acids. Germline trimming cut 6 bases from V and 10 bases from J; bases unmatched to any gene: 7. CDR3 sequence reads: CASSPGQGDSPLHF. CDR3 coding DNA: TGTGCCAGCAGCCCGGGACAGGGCGACTCACCCCTCCACTTT.

This clonotype was recorded a few times. The CDR3 bases are TGTGCCAGCAGTTACCTGCCCCGGGACAGGGCAGACGAGCAGTACTTC. It yields the protein CASSYLPRDRADEQYF. The V call is TRBV6-6, the J call TRBJ2-7, with 9 bases matching TRBD1. With V trimmed by 2 bases and J by 5 bases, 10 bases remained unmatched. There are 16 residues in the CDR3. Germline V gene sequence: CDR1 MNHNY, CDR2 SVGAGI (reference sequence).

The rearrangement links TRBV29-1 to TRBJ1-1, with D possibly TRBD1 on 5 matching bases. This CDR3 is 15 amino acids long. Germline-derived CDR1 and CDR2 are SQVTM and ANQGSEA. Trimming cost V 7 bases and J 7 bases, with 25 bases left between them. The CDR3 DNA sequence: TGCAGCGCCTGCGCCCAGGGAGACAGCTTAATTGAAGCTTTCTTT. Translating gives CSACAQGDSLIEAFF.

The chain carries TRBV20-1 and TRBJ2-3; no firm D call. Trimming took 1 base from V and 5 from J, leaving 1 base between them. From germline, CDR1 is DFQATT and CDR2 SNEGSKA (reference sequence). This CDR3 contains 10 residues. The CDR3 nucleotides read TGCAGTGCTAGAGTAGATACGCAGTATTTT. This gives the protein CSARVDTQYF.

This clonotype occurred many times. This sequence joins TRBV6-2 or TRBV6-3 and TRBJ1-2, with D tentatively TRBD1 (6 bases). The CDR3 loop spans 17 amino acids. Germline V gene sequence: CDR1 MNHEY, CDR2 SVGEGT. With 0 bases removed from V and 4 bases from J, the gap between germline ends came to 18 bases. The CDR3 is CASSYSRSGQRIYGYTF. CDR3 DNA: TGTGCCAGCAGTTACTCACGGTCTGGACAGCGAATCTATGGCTACACCTTC.

This clonotype came up many times. The chain links TRBV7-8 to TRBJ2-3; 8 nucleotides agree with TRBD1. This CDR3 is built from 14 residues. V gave up 10 bases and J gave up 1 base; unmatched junction bases: 7. CDR1 SGHVS and CDR2 FQNEAQ come from the germline V gene. CDR3 coding DNA: TGTGCCACGGGACTGGACAGGGGCACAGATACGCAGTATTTT. It yields the protein CATGLDRGTDTQYF. The full variable domain, with the rest looked up from reference TRBV7-8 and TRBJ2-3, is GAGVSQSPRYKVAKRGQDVALRCDPISGHVSLFWYQQALGQGPEFLTYFQNEAQLDKSGLPSDRFFAERPEGSVSTLKIQRTQQEDSAVYLCATGLDRGTDTQYFGPGTRLTVL.

This clonotype was counted only a few times. The V and J genes are TRBV18 and TRBJ1-2; 7 bases line up with TRBD1. This CDR3 has 15 amino acids. CDR1 and CDR2 (germline): KGHSH, LQKENI. The ends lost 2 bases at V and 7 bases at J; junction bases unmatched: 10. The CDR3 sequence is CASSPDMTGTIGYTF. CDR3 in DNA: TGTGCCAGCTCACCAGACATGACAGGGACCATTGGCTACACCTTC.

This clonotype turned up a few times. The V and J genes are TRBV2 and TRBJ1-1, with no clear D. Germline-derived CDR1 and CDR2 are SNHLY and FYNNEI. The CDR3 is 14 residues long. V shed 3 bases and J shed 0 bases, with 8 bases lying between them. This CDR3 reads CASSESVMNTEAFF. CDR3 bases: TGTGCCAGCAGTGAGTCGGTCATGAACACTGAAGCTTTCTTT. Filled out from reference TRBV2 and TRBJ1-1, the complete variable domain reads EPEVTQTPSHQVTQMGQEVILRCVPISNHLYFYWYRQILGQKVEFLVSFYNNEISEKSEIFDDQFSVERPDGSNFTLKIRSTKLEDSAMYFCASSESVMNTEAFFGQGTRLTVV.

This clonotype showed up many times. The rearrangement joins TRBV4-2 to TRBJ1-2; weak D call: TRBD1 (6 bases). CDR1 is LGHNA, CDR2 YNFKEQ, per germline. Trimming removed 4 bases at V and 3 bases at J, with 12 bases between. CDR3 length equals 14 residues. The DNA of the CDR3 is TGTGCCAGCAGCCGTACGGCAGGGGACTATGGCTACACCTTC. This sequence encodes CASSRTAGDYGYTF.

In this sample, this clonotype turned up many times. The chain is built from TRBV20-1 and TRBJ1-3; 8 nucleotides agree with TRBD1. The CDR3 is made up of 16 amino acids. With V trimmed by 2 bases and J by 0 bases, 6 bases remained unmatched. Per the germline V gene, CDR1 is DFQATT and CDR2 is SNEGSKA (reference sequence). CDR3 region: CSARTLGQDSGNTIYF. CDR3 DNA: TGCAGTGCTAGAACCTTGGGACAGGACTCTGGAAACACCATATATTTT.

The V and J genes are TRBV28 and TRBJ1-2; 8 nucleotides line up with TRBD1. The CDR3 extends over 15 amino acids. From germline, CDR1 is MDHEN and CDR2 SYDVKM. The V and J ends lost 3 bases and 7 bases, in that order; junction bases with no gene match: 10. The CDR3 is CASSFDGQGARGYTF. Written as DNA, the CDR3 is TGTGCCAGCAGTTTTGACGGGCAGGGGGCGCGTGGCTACACCTTC.

This clonotype was seen ten or more times. The V and J genes are TRBV18 and TRBJ1-4, with D tentatively TRBD1 (5 bases). Germline V gives CDR1 KGHSH, CDR2 LQKENI. V was cut by 2 bases and J by 5 bases, with 12 bases left in between. CDR3 size: 15 residues. The CDR3 is CASSPFGGANEKLFF. CDR3 bases: TGTGCCAGCTCACCATTCGGAGGGGCCAATGAAAAACTGTTTTTT.

J is TRBJ2-2 and V is TRBV11-2; D is undetermined. CDR3 length: 15 amino acids. Germline lookup yields CDR1 SGHAT and CDR2 FQNNGV. Trimming removed 6 bases at V and 0 bases at J, with 11 bases between. The CDR3 DNA follows: TGTGCCAGCAGGTCTAGGAGATCGAACACCGGGGAGCTGTTTTTT. Translating gives CASRSRRSNTGELFF.

This rearrangement joins TRBV13 to TRBJ2-7; no clear D. The V gene lost 4 bases and the J gene lost 3 bases, with 7 bases spanning the gap. The CDR3 spans 12 residues. Germline-derived CDR1 and CDR2 are PRHDT and FYEKMQ (reference sequence). The CDR3 DNA follows: TGTGCCAGCAGCTCCTCGGTCTACGAGCAGTACTTC. It yields the protein CASSSSVYEQYF.

The chain has TRBV7-2 and TRBJ2-5; D gene uncertain. This CDR3 has 15 amino acids. Per germline, CDR1 SGHTA and CDR2 FQGNSA. V lost 3 bases and J 5 bases, leaving 16 bases between the germline ends. Written as DNA, the CDR3 is TGTGCCAGCAGCTTGGTGGTAACGGGCTCGGAGACCCAGTACTTC. Translation gives CASSLVVTGSETQYF.

The chain combines TRBV6-1 with TRBJ2-4; TRBD2 is a possible D gene (5 bases). Germline CDR1 and CDR2: MNHNS and SASEGT. This CDR3 has 15 residues. V dropped 5 bases and J dropped 9 bases, with 20 bases sitting between them. The chain's CDR3 is CASSREPDSHGIQYF. In DNA form, the CDR3 reads TGTGCCAGCAGTCGGGAACCGGACTCCCACGGCATTCAGTACTTC.

This clonotype was observed at least ten times. The V and J genes are TRBV18 and TRBJ2-5; TRBD2 aligns across 14 bases. Trimming removed 0 bases from V and 4 bases from J; junction bases left unmatched: 13. There are 20 residues in the CDR3. Germline V CDR1 and CDR2: KGHSH, LQKENI. This CDR3 reads CASSPPVGLAGDSGGETQYF. In DNA form, the CDR3 reads TGTGCCAGCTCACCACCGGTGGGACTAGCGGGAGACTCAGGAGGAGAGACCCAGTACTTC.

This clonotype was seen just once. The rearrangement joins TRBV18 to TRBJ2-3, with a possible D match to TRBD2 (5 bases). The germline gives CDR1 KGHSH, CDR2 LQKENI. The CDR3 covers 15 residues. V was shortened by 2 bases and J by 5 bases, with 14 bases between the two germline ends. In DNA, the CDR3 is TGTGCCAGCTCACCAACGGTCCGGGAACGAGATACGCAGTATTTT. It encodes CASSPTVRERDTQYF.

DNA of the CDR3: TGCAGCGTTGAAGATTGGAACAAGGCGGGTGGCTACACCTTC. Its translation: CSVEDWNKAGGYTF. V and J are TRBV29-1 and TRBJ1-2; D not resolved. The CDR3 extends over 14 amino acids. V lost 0 bases, J lost 7 bases, and 15 bases lay in between. CDR1 SQVTM and CDR2 ANQGSEA come from the germline V gene.